Sequencing of this T cell receptor (beta chain) was carried out in a study of T-cell reconstitution after alpha-beta-depleted transplantation in children. The authors prepared the TCRbeta library with unique molecular identifiers. MiXCR, applied by TCRdb to the PCR reads, yields one record per CDR3 protein. The table has hundreds of thousands of distinct CDR3 sequences, around 13% seen once. On this clonotype: Antigen unknown.

The CDR3 sequence is 16 residues long. CDR1 and CDR2 (germline): MNHEY, SMNVEV (reference sequence). The junction had 8 bases not matched to a gene; V was cut back by 8 bases and J by 2 bases. Study results and limitations: The study reportedly traced alpha-beta T cells about two months after transplant to several hundred expanded graft clones.

This TCR was sampled from a girl aged 2 to 10 with congenital amegakaryocytic thrombocytopenia, due to receive a stem cell transplant. V usage is TRBV27 and J usage is TRBJ2-2; TRBD2 matches 10 bases. Material: PBMCs, obtained before TCRalphabeta/CD19-depleted stem cell transplant. The CDR3 loop is CASGQAGGPNTGELFF. The CDR3, as DNA: TGTGCCAGCGGACAAGCGGGAGGGCCAAACACCGGGGAGCTGTTTTTT.